The 12 T cell receptor beta chains reported below all come from one sample, sequenced in a study of regulatory T cells in long-lasting Graves disease. The time point denotes: newly diagnosed GD, antithyroid drugs for less than 3 months. RNA isolated from PBMCs was used to make the TCR library. Combining iRepertoire HTBI primers with Arm-PCR of CDR3 regions, the authors built TCR beta libraries. TCRdb ran MiXCR on the multiplex PCR reads and lists one entry per CDR3 protein. The sample consists of fewer than 350,000 distinct CDR3 sequences, 18% of them appearing once. Specimen: peripheral blood mononuclear cells (PBMCs), collected at new diagnosis, from a patient treated with antithyroid drugs. Source of these receptors: a female donor with Graves disease.

The table lists this clonotype with many counts. V gene TRBV12-5 combines with J gene TRBJ2-7, with D possibly matching TRBD2 (6 bases). The CDR3 runs to 12 residues. V was clipped by 6 bases and J by 0 bases, with 6 bases between them. Per germline, CDR1 LGHNT and CDR2 FRNRAP. The CDR3 DNA is TGTGCTAGTGGGGACTACTCCTACGAGCAGTACTTC. It codes for CASGDYSYEQYF.

DNA for the CDR3: TGTGCCAGCAGTCTCGCCGAGGGCGACACCGGGGAGCTGTTTTTT. It codes for CASSLAEGDTGELFF. V and J are TRBV6-2 or TRBV6-3 and TRBJ2-2; maybe TRBD2 (5 bases). V was shortened by 5 bases and J by 3 bases, with 13 bases between the two germline ends. The CDR3 covers 15 residues. The germline V gene encodes CDR1 MNHEY and CDR2 SVGEGT.

The chain carries TRBV7-9 and TRBJ1-5; D unresolved. Trimming pared 1 base from V and 2 bases from J, leaving 6 bases between. Germline V gene data show CDR1 as SEHNR and CDR2 as FQNEAQ (reference sequence). CDR3 length equals 14 residues. The CDR3 coding sequence is TGTGCCAGCAGCTTAGGCATTGGCAATCAGCCCCAGCATTTT. Translation: CASSLGIGNQPQHF.

This clonotype was found many times. The rearrangement uses TRBV7-9 and TRBJ2-7; weak D call: TRBD1 (6 bases). CDR1 and CDR2 (germline): SEHNR, FQNEAQ (reference sequence). This CDR3 contains 15 residues. V was cut by 5 bases and J by 1 base, with 15 bases left in between. This CDR3 is CASSATGLGSYEQYF. The CDR3 nucleotides read TGTGCCAGCAGCGCCACAGGGCTTGGGTCCTACGAGCAGTACTTC.

This clonotype was found many times. The chain employs TRBV6-5 and TRBJ2-3; 11 nucleotides match TRBD2. The CDR3 runs to 16 residues. The J segment lost 6 bases and the V segment lost 4 bases, leaving 9 bases of the junction unmatched. Germline V gene sequence: CDR1 MNHEY, CDR2 SVGAGI. The CDR3 region is CASSSGGGLADDTQYF. The CDR3 nucleotides read TGTGCCAGCAGTTCCGGTGGGGGACTAGCGGATGATACGCAGTATTTT.

On this clonotype: Possible read error: a much larger clone is one base away. The chain links TRBV4-2 to TRBJ2-7; 10 nucleotides agree with TRBD2. The CDR3 contains 15 residues. Germline loops: CDR1 LGHNA, CDR2 YNFKEQ. The CDR3 region is CASSYGLAVGDTRYF. CDR3 sequence (DNA): TGTGCCAGCAGCTACGGACTAGCGGTCGGAGATACGCGGTATTTT.

This clonotype was found a few times. The chain employs TRBV5-1 and TRBJ2-1, with unresolved D. This CDR3 is 11 amino acids long. The germline V gene encodes CDR1 SGHRS and CDR2 YFSETQ. V was cut by 5 bases and J by 5 bases, with 5 bases left in between. The CDR3 nucleotides read TGCGCCAGCAGGCGAGACAATGAGCAGTTCTTC. Translated, it gives CASRRDNEQFF.

The table lists this clonotype with a count of one. V usage is TRBV2 and J usage is TRBJ2-1; 8 bases align to TRBD2. V was clipped by 5 bases and J by 2 bases; unmatched bases: 5. The CDR3 totals 15 residues. CDR1 SNHLY and CDR2 FYNNEI come from the germline V gene. In DNA form, the CDR3 reads TGTGCCAGCAGTACTGTTAGCGGGACCTACAATGAGCAGTTCTTC. It translates to CASSTVSGTYNEQFF. The variable domain in full, with the rest retrieved from reference TRBV2 and TRBJ2-1, is EPEVTQTPSHQVTQMGQEVILRCVPISNHLYFYWYRQILGQKVEFLVSFYNNEISEKSEIFDDQFSVERPDGSNFTLKIRSTKLEDSAMYFCASSTVSGTYNEQFFGPGTRLTVL.

The table lists this clonotype with a few counts. V is TRBV4-1 and J is TRBJ1-1; a weak D match, TRBD1 (5 bases). CDR3 length: 14 amino acids. From germline, CDR1 is MGHRA and CDR2 YSYEKL. Trimming took 0 bases from V and 5 from J, leaving 10 bases between them. The CDR3 region is CASSQDRAGTEAFF. Written as DNA, the CDR3 is TGCGCCAGCAGCCAAGATAGGGCAGGGACTGAAGCTTTCTTT.

The V call is TRBV5-1, the J call TRBJ2-7; 12 nucleotides align to TRBD2. Germline V gene sequence: CDR1 SGHRS, CDR2 YFSETQ. The CDR3 is made up of 17 amino acids. V shed 4 bases, J shed 2 bases, and the junction held 10 bases outside the gene matches. The CDR3 sequence is CASSPKASGRAPYEQYF. In nucleotides, the CDR3 is TGCGCCAGCAGCCCCAAAGCTAGCGGGAGGGCCCCCTACGAGCAGTACTTC. Filled out from reference TRBV5-1 and TRBJ2-7, the complete variable domain reads KAGVTQTPRYLIKTRGQQVTLSCSPISGHRSVSWYQQTPGQGLQFLFEYFSETQRNKGNFPGRFSGRQFSNSRSEMNVSTLELGDSALYLCASSPKASGRAPYEQYFGPGTRLTVT.

The sample holds many counts of this clonotype. The rearrangement joins TRBV9 to TRBJ2-5; the D gene is possibly TRBD1 (5 bases). This CDR3 comprises 14 residues. Looked up from germline, CDR1 is SGDLS and CDR2 is YYNGEE. V was clipped by 0 bases and J by 4 bases, with 10 bases between them. The DNA for the CDR3 is TGTGCCAGCAGCGTAGGCCAGGGTGGAGAGACCCAGTACTTC. This sequence encodes CASSVGQGGETQYF.

This clonotype turned up a few times. The chain combines TRBV19 with TRBJ1-6; 7 bases are shared with TRBD1. The germline gives CDR1 LNHDA, CDR2 SQIVND (reference sequence). Trimming cost V 6 bases and J 10 bases; bases outside gene matches: 12. The CDR3 has 15 residues. The CDR3 coding sequence is TGTGCCAGTAGAGGAGACAGGGTCGATGGGTCACCCCTCCACTTT. Translated, it gives CASRGDRVDGSPLHF. Filled out from reference TRBV19 and TRBJ1-6, the complete variable domain reads DGGITQSPKYLFRKEGQNVTLSCEQNLNHDAMYWYRQDPGQGLRLIYYSQIVNDFQKGDIAEGYSVSREKKESFPLTVTSAQKNPTAFYLCASRGDRVDGSPLHFGNGTRLTVT.